The 19 T cell receptor beta chains listed next were all sequenced from one sample in a study of blood T cell repertoires in COVID-19. The table came from immunoSEQ multiplex PCR; TCRdb's copy has only in-frame clones and leaves some out. The top ten hold under 3.5% of the sample, which has about 190,000 clones, around 78% seen once. Specimen: peripheral blood. The receptors were sampled from a woman aged 80 or over with active or convalescent COVID-19.

The V gene is TRBV7-9, the J gene TRBJ1-6; D uncertain. V gave up 0 bases and J gave up 10 bases, with 13 bases separating them. This CDR3 contains 15 residues. Looked up from germline, CDR1 is SEHNR and CDR2 is FQNEAQ (reference sequence). CDR3 loop: CASSLALGDRSPLHF. CDR3 sequence (DNA): TGTGCCAGCAGCTTAGCGCTGGGAGATCGGTCACCCCTCCACTTT.

This chain connects TRBV5-6 to TRBJ1-2; D perhaps matches TRBD1 (5 bases). Germline-derived CDR1 and CDR2 are SGHDT and YYEEEE. The CDR3 extends over 14 amino acids. V lost 4 bases and J lost 4, with 14 bases in between. The CDR3 loop reads CASSLGGAAYGYTF. Written as DNA, the CDR3 is TGTGCCAGCAGCCTCGGGGGAGCGGCCTATGGCTACACCTTC.

The V gene is TRBV24-1, the J gene TRBJ2-3, with 8 bases that match TRBD1. The CDR3 sequence is 15 residues long. Germline values: CDR1 KGHDR, CDR2 SFDVKD. Unmatched junction bases numbered 5, after V lost 3 bases and J lost 4 bases. This CDR3 reads CATSDPGTGSDTQYF. The DNA of the CDR3 is TGTGCCACCAGTGATCCCGGGACAGGATCAGATACGCAGTATTTT.

CDR3 nucleotide sequence: TGTGCCTGGAGAGCCGCCGGGCAGGGCACTGAAGCTTTCTTT. Translation gives CAWRAAGQGTEAFF. The chain combines TRBV30 with TRBJ1-1; maybe TRBD1 (5 bases). CDR3 length equals 14 residues. Germline V gene lookup returns CDR1 GTSNPN and CDR2 SVGIG (reference sequence). Trimming stripped 3 bases from V and 4 bases from J, with 15 bases between.

The chain carries TRBV29-1 and TRBJ2-1, with D unresolved. Deletions cut 6 bases from V and 1 base from J, with 10 bases between. Germline lookup yields CDR1 SQVTM and CDR2 ANQGSEA. The CDR3 spans 13 residues. The CDR3 bases are TGCAGCGTCCTAGATCGGTCCTACAATGAGCAGTTCTTC. It specifies CSVLDRSYNEQFF.

The chain recombines TRBV28 with TRBJ1-2; TRBD1 matches 8 bases. There are 17 residues in the CDR3. Germline V gives CDR1 MDHEN, CDR2 SYDVKM. J gave up 8 bases and V 3 bases, and 17 bases lay outside the gene matches. The CDR3 DNA reads as TGTGCCAGCAGTTTTTTATGGATTAGAGACAGGGGCCGAGGCTACACCTTC. Amino acids: CASSFLWIRDRGRGYTF.

The chain uses TRBV19 and TRBJ1-5; D gene ambiguous. The V and J ends lost 10 bases and 3 bases respectively, with 19 bases between them. The CDR3 runs to 15 residues. In germline, CDR1 is LNHDA, CDR2 SQIVND (reference sequence). CDR3 region: CATTPVGSINQPQHF. The CDR3 DNA follows: TGTGCCACTACGCCGGTGGGCAGCATCAATCAGCCCCAGCATTTT.

The V call is TRBV7-7, the J call TRBJ2-2, with 13 bases fitting TRBD2. The CDR3 loop spans 22 amino acids. Germline CDR1 reads SSHAT; CDR2 reads FNYEAQ (reference sequence). The J segment lost 0 bases and the V segment lost 5 bases, leaving 18 bases of the junction unmatched. CDR3 sequence (DNA): TGTGCCAGCAGCGCCAGAGATTGGGGACTAGCGGGGACTAAACCGAACACCGGGGAGCTGTTTTTT. It translates to CASSARDWGLAGTKPNTGELFF.

The chain links TRBV6-1 to TRBJ1-4; D unresolved. The CDR3 is 18 amino acids. The ends were cut back, 1 base at V and 4 bases at J, with 19 bases in the middle. CDR1 is MNHNS and CDR2 is SASEGT in the germline V gene. CDR3: CASSEGLVSVTLNEKLFF. CDR3 DNA: TGTGCCAGCAGTGAAGGTCTGGTATCGGTTACCCTTAATGAAAAACTGTTTTTT.

V gene TRBV7-2 combines with J gene TRBJ1-1; no firm D call. The CDR3 consists of 13 residues. V shed 3 bases and J shed 5 bases, with 10 bases lying between them. Germline V gene sequence: CDR1 SGHTA, CDR2 FQGNSA. The CDR3 sequence is CASSFGRGTEAFF. The DNA of the CDR3 is TGTGCCAGCAGCTTTGGCCGGGGAACTGAAGCTTTCTTT. The whole variable domain, filled in from reference TRBV7-2 and TRBJ1-1, reads GAGVSQSPSNKVTEKGKDVELRCDPISGHTALYWYRQSLGQGLEFLIYFQGNSAPDKSGLPSDRFSAERTGGSVSTLTIQRTQQEDSAVYLCASSFGRGTEAFFGQGTRLTVV.

The CDR3 DNA sequence: TGCACCAGCAGCTCCAGAACCTCGCGGGGGGGCAGGACGGCCGGGGAGCTGTTTTTT. It translates to CTSSSRTSRGGRTAGELFF. This chain links TRBV1 with TRBJ2-2; the DNA was not used to check the table's D call, TRBD2. TRBV1 is given as a pseudogene. This CDR3 is 19 amino acids long.

The chain joins TRBV25-1 to TRBJ2-7; 8 bases map to TRBD1. The CDR3 extends over 15 amino acids. The trim removed 4 bases at V and 7 bases at J, leaving 12 bases unmatched. CDR1 and CDR2 from the germline V gene are MGHDK and SYGVNS. The CDR3 protein is CASSAAGTGTVEQYF. CDR3 DNA sequence: TGTGCCAGCAGTGCGGCCGGGACAGGAACGGTAGAGCAGTACTTC.

This sequence joins TRBV19 and TRBJ2-4; D may be TRBD1 (5 bases). Per germline, CDR1 LNHDA and CDR2 SQIVND (reference sequence). The CDR3 covers 17 residues. The V gene lost 4 bases and the J gene lost 1 base, with 17 bases spanning the gap. CDR3: CASSRADSLAAKNIQYF. In nucleotides, the CDR3 is TGTGCCAGTAGTAGAGCAGACAGTCTTGCCGCCAAAAACATTCAGTACTTC.

V gene TRBV5-4 combines with J gene TRBJ2-5, with 10 bases lining up with TRBD2. CDR1 and CDR2 (germline): SGHNT, YYREEE (reference sequence). This CDR3 is built from 16 residues. After removal of 2 bases from V and 4 bases from J, the junction contained 8 bases not matched to a gene. In DNA form, the CDR3 reads TGTGCCAGCAGCTTTGGTGGACTAGCGGAGAGAGAGACCCAGTACTTC. Its protein is CASSFGGLAERETQYF.

The rearrangement links TRBV5-1 to TRBJ1-3, with D perhaps matching TRBD1 (6 bases). The CDR3 covers 17 residues. Between the trimmed V and J ends, which lost 0 bases and 0 bases, there was a span of 13 bases. Looked up from germline, CDR1 is SGHRS and CDR2 is YFSETQ. CDR3: CASSLEDSLYSGNTIYF. CDR3 sequence (DNA): TGCGCCAGCAGCTTGGAGGACAGCCTCTACTCTGGAAACACCATATATTTT.

This chain connects TRBV5-8 to TRBJ1-5; 7 bases align to TRBD1. Trimming took 0 bases from V and 6 from J; bases not matched to a gene: 9. The CDR3 runs 16 residues. Germline CDR1 is SGHTS and CDR2 is YDEGEE. This CDR3 reads CASSLVGRGSRQPQHF. DNA for the CDR3: TGTGCCAGCAGCTTGGTTGGCAGGGGGTCGCGTCAGCCCCAGCATTTT.

This sequence joins TRBV29-1 and TRBJ2-1, with D possibly TRBD1 on 5 matching bases. The CDR3 is 14 amino acids. Germline assignment: CDR1 SQVTM and CDR2 ANQGSEA. Trimming removed 3 bases from V and 0 bases from J, with 9 bases in between. The CDR3 DNA is TGCAGCGTTGAGGGGCAGAGCTCCTACAATGAGCAGTTCTTC. Protein: CSVEGQSSYNEQFF.

V gene TRBV6-6 combines with J gene TRBJ1-1; TRBD1 matches 8 bases. Trimming took 6 bases from V and 3 from J; bases not matched to a gene: 3. The germline CDR1 and CDR2 sequences are MNHNY and SVGAGI (reference sequence). The CDR3 consists of 13 residues. The CDR3 region has the DNA TGTGCCAGCAGGACAGGGGCCTACACTGAAGCTTTCTTT. This sequence encodes CASRTGAYTEAFF.

V and J are TRBV21-1 and TRBJ2-2; TRBD2, the table's D call, was not compared with the DNA. TRBV21-1 is listed as a pseudogene. The CDR3 covers 17 residues. This chain's CDR3 is CASSLWRGRLYTGELFF. The CDR3 coding sequence is TGTGCCAGCAGCCTCTGGAGAGGAAGGTTATACACCGGGGAGCTGTTTTTT.